This T cell receptor beta chain was identified in a study of shared clonotypes between healthy human individuals. Points from the study as a whole: Sequencing of the sorted subsets was shown by rarefaction to be incomplete despite large depth. A reduction in generation probabilities was seen for non-shared clonotypes relative to those shared by all four donors. Larger richness was generally estimated for naive than memory subsets.

Concerning this clone: Its antigen remains unidentified.

Germline loops: CDR1 MNHNS, CDR2 SASEGT. V lost 2 bases to trimming and J lost 0 bases; unmatched junction nucleotides: 5. CDR3 length: 17 residues. The assay was immunoSEQ multiplex PCR, and TCRdb's table has in-frame clones only and misses some. This table has 900,000 to 1,200,000 clones, approximately 80% appearing once. Donors comprised healthy HIV-negative adults lacking recent acute infections or vaccinations. Sequenced: memory CD4+ T cells from PBMCs. Specified subset: CD45RA-negative fraction. This sequence joins TRBV6-1 and TRBJ2-1; 9 bases are a match to TRBD2. The TCR was taken from a man younger than 30 in good health. Some clones in this sample may be carry-over from other donors' samples. CDR3 DNA sequence: TGTGCCAGCAGTGAATGGCTAGCGGGACTCTCCTACAATGAGCAGTTCTTC. Protein: CASSEWLAGLSYNEQFF.